A selection of T cell receptor beta chains follows, all from one sample in a study of cytomegalovirus exposure and HLA in healthy donors. TCRdb keeps only in-frame clones here, not all; method: immunoSEQ multiplex PCR. The profile shows approximately 100,000 clones, roughly 67% of them singletons. Sequencing input: PBMCs. These receptors were taken from a human donor in good health. Each CDR3 is given with its conserved first and last residue. The order of the fields is D gene, clone size, V gene, J gene, CDR3 DNA, CDR3 protein. D genes are given only for firm matches. Clone size is given for some rows only: seen once, a few or many times, or a class if the clone is expanded.

.	.	TRBV11-2	TRBJ1-4	TGTGCCAGCAGCCCACAGGGCCTGGAGAATGAAAAACTGTTTTTT	CASSPQGLENEKLFF
TRBD2	.	TRBV9	TRBJ2-3	TGTGCCAGCAGCGTAGTAACTAGCGGGGATGCAGATACGCAGTATTTT	CASSVVTSGDADTQYF
TRBD1	.	TRBV5-1	TRBJ1-1	TGCGCCAGCAGCTCGGACAGGCTGAACACTGAAGCTTTCTTT	CASSSDRLNTEAFF
TRBD2	.	TRBV6-6	TRBJ2-3	TGTGCCAGCAGTTACCCCAGCGGGGGGTCAGATACGCAGTATTTT	CASSYPSGGSDTQYF
.	.	TRBV11-1	TRBJ1-3	TGTGCCAGCAGCTTTGGGACAACTGGAAACACCATATATTTT	CASSFGTTGNTIYF
TRBD2	.	TRBV5-1	TRBJ2-3	TGCGCCAGCAGCCCCGGGACTAGCCGAACAGATACGCAGTATTTT	CASSPGTSRTDTQYF
.	.	TRBV19	TRBJ2-5	TGTGCCACCAGAAGTCGCGGGGGCGACCAAGAGACCCAGTACTTC	CATRSRGGDQETQYF
.	.	TRBV29-1	TRBJ2-7	TGCAGCGCTATCCCCAGCCGGTCGTGGGGCTACGGGCAGTACTTC	CSAIPSRSWGYGQYF
.	.	TRBV19	TRBJ2-3	TGTGCCAGTAGTATGGGGGGGCCGTTCACAGATACGCAGTATTTT	CASSMGGPFTDTQYF
TRBD1	few	TRBV10-3	TRBJ1-2	TGTGCCATCAGTGAGAGAAAGGGACAGGGGTTTTATGGCTACACCTTC	CAISERKGQGFYGYTF
.	.	TRBV6-6	TRBJ2-7	TGTGCCAGCAGCCTCAGGAACTCCTACGAGCAGTACTTC	CASSLRNSYEQYF
TRBD2	few	TRBV15	TRBJ2-7	TGTGCCACCAGCAGAGAATACGGGACTAGCGGGGGGTCCTACGAGCAGTACTTC	CATSREYGTSGGSYEQYF
.	once	TRBV5-4	TRBJ2-3	TGTGCCAGCAGCTTGGGTGGCGGGACAGATACGCAGTATTTT	CASSLGGGTDTQYF
.	few	TRBV5-1	TRBJ1-4	TGCGCCAGCAGCTTGGACAGTCCTAATGAAAAACTGTTTTTT	CASSLDSPNEKLFF